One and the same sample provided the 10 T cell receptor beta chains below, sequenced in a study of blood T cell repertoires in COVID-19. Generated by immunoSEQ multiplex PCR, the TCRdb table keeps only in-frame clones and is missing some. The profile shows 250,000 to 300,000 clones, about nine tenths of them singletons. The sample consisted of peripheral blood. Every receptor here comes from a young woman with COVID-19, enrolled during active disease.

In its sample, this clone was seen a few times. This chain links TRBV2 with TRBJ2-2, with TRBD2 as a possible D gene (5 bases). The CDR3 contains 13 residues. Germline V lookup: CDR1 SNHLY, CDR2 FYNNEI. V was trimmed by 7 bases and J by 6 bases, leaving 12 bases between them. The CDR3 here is CASTFGDPGELFF. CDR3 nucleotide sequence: TGTGCCAGCACGTTCGGGGATCCCGGGGAGCTGTTTTTT.

The CDR3 here is CSVRWSGAGELFF. CDR3 nucleotides: TGCAGCGTTCGTTGGTCGGGTGCCGGGGAGCTGTTTTTT. V and J are TRBV29-1 and TRBJ2-2; D is ambiguous. The germline gives CDR1 SQVTM, CDR2 ANQGSEA. Deletions cut 5 bases from V and 6 bases from J, with 13 bases between. CDR3 size: 13 residues.

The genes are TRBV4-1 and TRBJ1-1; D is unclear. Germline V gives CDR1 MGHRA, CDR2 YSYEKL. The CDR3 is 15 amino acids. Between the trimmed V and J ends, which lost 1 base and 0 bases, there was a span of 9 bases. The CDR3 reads CASSQGPDMNTEAFF. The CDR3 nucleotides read TGCGCCAGCAGCCAAGGGCCAGACATGAACACTGAAGCTTTCTTT.

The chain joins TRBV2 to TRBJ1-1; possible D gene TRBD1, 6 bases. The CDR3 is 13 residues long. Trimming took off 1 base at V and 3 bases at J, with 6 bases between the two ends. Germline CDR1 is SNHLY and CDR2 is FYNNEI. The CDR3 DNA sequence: TGTGCCAGCAGTGAAGAGGGGGACACTGAAGCTTTCTTT. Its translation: CASSEEGDTEAFF. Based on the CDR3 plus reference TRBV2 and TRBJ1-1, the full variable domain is EPEVTQTPSHQVTQMGQEVILRCVPISNHLYFYWYRQILGQKVEFLVSFYNNEISEKSEIFDDQFSVERPDGSNFTLKIRSTKLEDSAMYFCASSEEGDTEAFFGQGTRLTVV.

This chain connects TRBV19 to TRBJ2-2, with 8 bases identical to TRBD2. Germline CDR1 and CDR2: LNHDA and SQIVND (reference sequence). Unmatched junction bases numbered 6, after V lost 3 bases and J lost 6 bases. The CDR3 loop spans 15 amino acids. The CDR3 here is CASSMRGLGAGELFF. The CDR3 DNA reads TGTGCCAGTAGTATGAGGGGACTAGGGGCCGGGGAGCTGTTTTTT.

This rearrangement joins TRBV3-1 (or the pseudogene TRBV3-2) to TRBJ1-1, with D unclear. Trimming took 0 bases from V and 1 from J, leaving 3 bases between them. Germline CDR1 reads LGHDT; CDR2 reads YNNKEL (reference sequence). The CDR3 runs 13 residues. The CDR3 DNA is TGTGCCAGCAGCCAAGACTGGAACACTGAAGCTTTCTTT. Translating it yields CASSQDWNTEAFF.

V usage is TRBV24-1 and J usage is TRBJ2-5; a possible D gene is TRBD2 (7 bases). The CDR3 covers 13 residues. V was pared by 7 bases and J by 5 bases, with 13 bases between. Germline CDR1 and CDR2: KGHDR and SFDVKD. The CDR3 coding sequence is TGTGCCACCAGGCGGGGGCCGGGGGAGACCCAGTACTTC. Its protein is CATRRGPGETQYF.

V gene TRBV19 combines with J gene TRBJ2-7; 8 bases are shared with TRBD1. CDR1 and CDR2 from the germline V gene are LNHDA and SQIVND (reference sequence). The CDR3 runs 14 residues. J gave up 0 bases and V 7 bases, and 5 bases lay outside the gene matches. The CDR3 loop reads CASKWTGSSYEQYF. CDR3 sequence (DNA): TGTGCCAGTAAATGGACAGGGAGCTCCTACGAGCAGTACTTC.

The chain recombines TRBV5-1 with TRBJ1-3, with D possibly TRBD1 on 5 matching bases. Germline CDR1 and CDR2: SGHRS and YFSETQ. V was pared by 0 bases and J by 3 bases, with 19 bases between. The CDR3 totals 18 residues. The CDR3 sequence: CASSLATLARAGGNTIYF. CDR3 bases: TGCGCCAGCAGCTTGGCCACCCTTGCCAGGGCAGGTGGAAACACCATATATTTT.

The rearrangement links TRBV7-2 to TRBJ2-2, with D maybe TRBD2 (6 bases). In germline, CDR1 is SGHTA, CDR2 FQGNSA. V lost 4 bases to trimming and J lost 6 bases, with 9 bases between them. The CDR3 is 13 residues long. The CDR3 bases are TGTGCCAGCAGCTCAAGGGAGGCCGGGGAGCTGTTTTTT. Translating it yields CASSSREAGELFF.